In its sample, the clone carrying this TCR beta chain was seen once. Its antigen is currently unknown. Profiled with immunoSEQ multiplex PCR; TCRdb holds only in-frame clones, not every one. Here the sample spans 140,000 to 150,000 clones, around 92% being singletons. CDR3 length: 19 amino acids. This sample was taken from a study of T cell responses to AZD1222 COVID-19 vaccine. Study-wide results and caveats: Nearly half of spike-specific TCRs reportedly go after variant regions that carry no mutations.

This chain connects TRBV12-1 to TRBJ2-1. TRBV12-1 is a listed pseudogene. The sequencing here drew on peripheral blood, taken 28 days after the second AZD1222 dose. The sequence was collected from an adult who received the AZD1222 COVID-19 vaccine. DNA of the CDR3: TGTGCCAGCAGCTTTTCCGCTAGCGGGACAGGGAGCTCCTACAATGAGCAGTTCTTC. Amino acids: CASSFSASGTGSSYNEQFF.